A single sample is the source of the 20 T cell receptor beta chains below, sequenced in a study of PD-L1 blockade in urothelial cancer. Profiled with immunoSEQ multiplex PCR; TCRdb holds only in-frame clones, not every one. The data show approximately 110,000 clones, around 82% seen once. Sequenced here: PBMCs, sampled around atezolizumab (anti-PD-L1) treatment. These receptors were taken from a man between 50 and 59 years old with urothelial cancer.

The gene calls are TRBV19 and TRBJ1-5; 7 bases match TRBD1. CDR3 size: 15 residues. V lost 3 bases and J lost 4; bases outside the gene matches: 6. Germline CDR1 and CDR2: LNHDA and SQIVND (reference sequence). This chain's CDR3 is CASSMTGQQNQPQHF. The CDR3 nucleotides are TGTGCCAGTAGTATGACGGGACAGCAAAATCAGCCCCAGCATTTT.

The chain couples TRBV7-6 to TRBJ2-1; D is unresolved. The germline CDR1 and CDR2 sequences are SGHVS and FNYEAQ. The V end lost 1 base, the J end lost 0 bases, and 13 bases lay between the germline ends. The CDR3 has 17 amino acids. Here the CDR3 reads CASSLEPGGFSYNEQFF. CDR3 DNA sequence: TGTGCCAGCAGCTTAGAACCGGGTGGCTTCTCCTACAATGAGCAGTTCTTC. The full variable domain, completed using reference TRBV7-6 and TRBJ2-1, is GAGVSQSPRYKVTKRGQDVALRCDPISGHVSLYWYRQALGQGPEFLTYFNYEAQQDKSGLPNDRFSAERPEGSISTLTIQRTEQRDSAMYRCASSLEPGGFSYNEQFFGPGTRLTVL.

The sample holds one count of this clone. This chain joins TRBV30 and TRBJ2-1; D gene unclear. Per the germline V gene, CDR1 is GTSNPN and CDR2 is SVGIG (reference sequence). The V and J ends lost 7 bases and 4 bases respectively, with 8 bases between them. The CDR3 totals 11 residues. The CDR3 loop is CAYKRYNEQFF. The CDR3 coding sequence is TGTGCCTACAAGAGGTACAATGAGCAGTTCTTC. Full variable domain (remainder filled in from reference TRBV30 and TRBJ2-1): SQTIHQWPATLVQPVGSPLSLECTVEGTSNPNLYWYRQAAGRGLQLLFYSVGIGQISSEVPQNLSASRPQDRQFILSSKKLLLSDSGFYLCAYKRYNEQFFGPGTRLTVL.

This chain uses TRBV28 with TRBJ2-3; 10 bases match TRBD2. V gave up 8 bases and J gave up 3 bases; unmatched junction bases: 8. The germline V gene has CDR1 MDHEN and CDR2 SYDVKM. The CDR3 covers 15 residues. CDR3 in DNA: TGTGCCAGCTTGAAAAGCGGGAGGGTAACAGATACGCAGTATTTT. It codes for CASLKSGRVTDTQYF.

The V gene is TRBV7-9, the J gene TRBJ2-1, with TRBD2 matching 7 bases. The germline V gene has CDR1 SEHNR and CDR2 FQNEAQ (reference sequence). Trimming took 10 bases from V and 10 from J; bases not matched to a gene: 16. There are 14 residues in the CDR3. This chain's CDR3 is CATSGGSPLREQFF. In nucleotides, the CDR3 is TGTGCCACCTCGGGCGGGAGTCCCCTTCGGGAGCAGTTCTTC.

The rearrangement uses TRBV28 and TRBJ1-5, with D perhaps TRBD1 (5 bases). The V and J ends lost 4 bases and 0 bases respectively, with 7 bases between them. This CDR3 has 14 amino acids. Germline V gives CDR1 MDHEN, CDR2 SYDVKM. The CDR3 sequence: CASSYRYSNQPQHF. Written as DNA, the CDR3 is TGTGCCAGCAGTTACAGGTATAGCAATCAGCCCCAGCATTTT.

This chain links TRBV28 with TRBJ2-1; possibly TRBD1 for D (6 bases). This CDR3 has 18 amino acids. Germline lookup yields CDR1 MDHEN and CDR2 SYDVKM. V dropped 4 bases and J dropped 1 base, with 20 bases sitting between them. Here the CDR3 reads CASSSPGSDRGSYNEQFF. For the CDR3, the DNA is TGTGCCAGCAGTTCTCCCGGTTCGGACAGAGGATCCTACAATGAGCAGTTCTTC.

This clone was recorded a few times. The gene calls are TRBV27 and TRBJ2-6; possible D gene TRBD2, 6 bases. With 8 bases removed from V and 0 bases from J, the gap between germline ends came to 14 bases. The CDR3 consists of 16 residues. Germline CDR1 reads MNHEY; CDR2 reads SMNVEV (reference sequence). The CDR3 sequence: CASRPLGGSGANVLTF. CDR3 DNA: TGTGCCAGCCGACCCCTGGGGGGCTCTGGGGCCAACGTCCTGACTTTC.

This clone was counted a single time. J is TRBJ2-7 and V is TRBV15, with D tentatively TRBD1 (5 bases). Germline V gene sequence: CDR1 LNHNV, CDR2 YYDKDF (reference sequence). The CDR3 is made up of 14 amino acids. V lost 0 bases and J 2 bases, leaving 8 bases between the germline ends. CDR3 DNA sequence: TGTGCCACCAGCAGAGACCAGGGAACCTACGAGCAGTACTTC. This gives the protein CATSRDQGTYEQYF.

The chain is built from TRBV6-1 and TRBJ2-7; D may be TRBD2 (5 bases). CDR3 length: 14 amino acids. Trimming left V 1 base short and J 6 bases short, with 13 bases between. CDR1 is MNHNS, CDR2 SASEGT, per germline. In DNA, the CDR3 is TGTGCCAGCAGTGAAGGTACTAGTTTTGGCGAGCAGTACTTC. The encoded protein is CASSEGTSFGEQYF.

The rearrangement uses TRBV4-1 and TRBJ2-3; D gene unclear. V was pared by 4 bases and J by 4 bases, with 9 bases between. The CDR3 runs 13 residues. Germline V gives CDR1 MGHRA, CDR2 YSYEKL. This CDR3 is CASSRLSADTQYF. CDR3 nucleotides: TGCGCCAGCAGCCGATTAAGCGCAGATACGCAGTATTTT.

The CDR3 DNA reads TGTGCCAGCAGCCAGGCCTACGAGCAGTACTTC. Its translation: CASSQAYEQYF. The rearrangement uses TRBV6-5 and TRBJ2-7; unclear D gene. V was trimmed by 6 bases and J by 2 bases, leaving 5 bases between them. Germline loops: CDR1 MNHEY, CDR2 SVGAGI. This CDR3 has 11 residues.

The chain joins TRBV29-1 to TRBJ2-1, with 12 positions matching TRBD1. Germline V lookup: CDR1 SQVTM, CDR2 ANQGSEA. J gave up 7 bases and V 7 bases, and 8 bases lay outside the gene matches. This CDR3 has 14 amino acids. CDR3 sequence (DNA): TGCAGCGGCATGGGACAGGGGGCGAAAAATGAGCAGTTCTTC. This translates into CSGMGQGAKNEQFF.

The V gene is TRBV10-3, the J gene TRBJ2-5, with TRBD1 identical over 9 bases. The germline gives CDR1 ENHRY, CDR2 SYGVKD. The CDR3 contains 14 residues. V lost 6 bases and J lost 4; bases outside the gene matches: 6. The CDR3 reads CAISDTGGIETQYF. In nucleotides, the CDR3 is TGTGCCATCAGCGACACAGGGGGCATAGAGACCCAGTACTTC.

The chain recombines TRBV28 with TRBJ2-2; 9 positions match TRBD1. CDR3 length equals 15 residues. V gave up 5 bases and J gave up 5 bases; unmatched junction bases: 6. Germline CDR1 and CDR2: MDHEN and SYDVKM. CDR3 nucleotides: TGTGCCAGCAGTACACAGGGGGCGGGGACCGGGGAGCTGTTTTTT. Translated: CASSTQGAGTGELFF.

This clone was counted between two and nine times. The gene calls are TRBV10-3 and TRBJ1-5, with D tentatively TRBD1 (6 bases). Per the germline V gene, CDR1 is ENHRY and CDR2 is SYGVKD. The CDR3 contains 13 residues. The V and J ends lost 6 bases and 5 bases respectively, with 11 bases between them. The CDR3 loop reads CAIRRQVDQPQHF. The CDR3 DNA is TGTGCCATCAGGAGACAGGTCGATCAGCCCCAGCATTTT.

CDR3 coding DNA: TGTGCCAGCTCGACTAGTCAGAGCACAGATACGCAGTATTTT. Translated: CASSTSQSTDTQYF. This sequence joins TRBV2 and TRBJ2-3; maybe TRBD2 (6 bases). The CDR3 sequence is 14 residues long. The germline gives CDR1 SNHLY, CDR2 FYNNEI. V was pared by 8 bases and J by 0 bases, with 12 bases between.

The V call is TRBV18, the J call TRBJ1-1, with 9 bases fitting TRBD1. Germline V gene data show CDR1 as KGHSH and CDR2 as LQKENI. Trimming removed 0 bases from V and 4 bases from J; junction bases left unmatched: 9. The CDR3 is made up of 17 amino acids. The CDR3 here is CASSPPGQGAVGTEAFF. The CDR3 coding sequence is TGTGCCAGCTCACCACCGGGACAGGGCGCCGTCGGCACTGAAGCTTTCTTT.

In regard to this clone: At one boundary the junction diverges from the germline segment, which might be a read error. V gene TRBV5-1 combines with J gene TRBJ2-2, with D perhaps matching TRBD1 (6 bases). This CDR3 comprises 14 residues. Germline CDR1 SGHRS, CDR2 YFSETQ. The CDR3 coding sequence is TGCGCCAGCAGCTTTCTAACAGGGACCGAGGAGCTGTTTTTT. Its translation is CASSFLTGTEELFF.

The chain couples TRBV15 to TRBJ1-4; D is uncertain. This CDR3 is built from 17 residues. CDR1 is LNHNV, CDR2 YYDKDF, per germline (reference sequence). Trimming removed 0 bases at V and 0 bases at J, with 11 bases between. The CDR3 loop reads CATSRDRGIATNEKLFF. The CDR3 bases are TGTGCCACCAGCAGAGACCGGGGAATCGCAACTAATGAAAAACTGTTTTTT.